This TCR beta chain was obtained from a study of OX40 agonist ivuxolimab in advanced cancers. Clones were sequenced by immunoSEQ multiplex PCR, and TCRdb holds only the in-frame ones, with some missing. The sample lists about 44,000 clones, about 95% seen once, with approximately 9.9% in the top ten. With V trimmed by 0 bases and J by 4 bases, 9 bases remained unmatched. The CDR3 is made up of 16 amino acids. Germline CDR1 SGHRS, CDR2 YFSETQ. Sample: CD4+ or CD8+ T cells sorted from blood, taken in a trial of the OX40 agonist ivuxolimab. The chain links TRBV5-1 to TRBJ2-7; 8 bases match TRBD1. The receptor was derived from an adult with an advanced solid tumor such as melanoma, head and neck, liver or kidney cancer. CDR3 loop: CASSLARDRGRYEQYF. CDR3 nucleotides: TGCGCCAGCAGCTTGGCCCGAGACAGGGGTAGATACGAGCAGTACTTC.